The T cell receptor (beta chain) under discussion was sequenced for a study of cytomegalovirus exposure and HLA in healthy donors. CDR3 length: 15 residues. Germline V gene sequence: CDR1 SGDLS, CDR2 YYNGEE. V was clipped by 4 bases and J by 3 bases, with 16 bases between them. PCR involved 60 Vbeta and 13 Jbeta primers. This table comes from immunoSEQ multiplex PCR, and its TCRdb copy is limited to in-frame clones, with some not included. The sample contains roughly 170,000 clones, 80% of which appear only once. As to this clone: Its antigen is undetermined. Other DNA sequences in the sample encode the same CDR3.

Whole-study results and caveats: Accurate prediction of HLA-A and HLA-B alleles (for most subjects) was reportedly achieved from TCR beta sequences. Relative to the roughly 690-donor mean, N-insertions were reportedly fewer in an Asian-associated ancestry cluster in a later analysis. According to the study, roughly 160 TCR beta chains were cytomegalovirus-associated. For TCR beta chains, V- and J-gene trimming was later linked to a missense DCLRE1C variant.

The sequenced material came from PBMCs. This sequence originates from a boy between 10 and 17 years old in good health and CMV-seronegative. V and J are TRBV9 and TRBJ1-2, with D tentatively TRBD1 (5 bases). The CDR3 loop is CASSQRTGDYYGYTF. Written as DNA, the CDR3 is TGTGCCAGCAGCCAACGGACGGGGGACTACTATGGCTACACCTTC.